The 24 T cell receptor beta chains listed next were all sequenced from one sample in a study of post-analysis software for immune sequencing data. General study points: In patients, TRBV5-6, TRBV5-1 and TRBV20-1 belonged to five TRBV segments found more frequently than in controls.

No antigen is known for these receptors. The TCR beta cDNA libraries contained unique molecular identifiers. TCRdb called the PCR reads again in MiXCR, with one record for every CDR3 protein. The table has roughly 700,000 distinct CDR3 sequences, 25% to 30% seen once; the top ten hold more than 0.45%. Sample: blood. The source of these receptors is a girl aged 5-17 years with multiple sclerosis.

In the case of this clonotype: The junction departs from the called germline gene at one end, perhaps through a read error. The chain is built from TRBV29-1 and TRBJ2-2, with 8 bases identical to TRBD2. The CDR3 totals 14 residues. The V gene's germline CDR1 is SQVTM and CDR2 ANQGSEA. CDR3 nucleotide sequence: TGCAGCGTCGAAAAGCGGGGGAACACCGGGGAGCGGTTTTTT. Protein: CSVEKRGNTGERFF.

This rearrangement joins TRBV20-1 to TRBJ2-1, with 16 nucleotides matching TRBD2. Trimming removed 5 bases from V and 13 bases from J; junction bases left unmatched: 14. CDR1 is DFQATT, CDR2 SNEGSKA, per germline (reference sequence). CDR3 length: 16 amino acids. CDR3 coding DNA: TGCAGTGCTTTAGCCCTGCCGGGACTAGCGGGGGGGAACCAGTTCTTC. Its translation is CSALALPGLAGGNQFF.

With regard to this clonotype: This could be a read error, since a much larger clone is one nucleotide away. This chain connects TRBV29-1 to TRBJ2-7; the D call may be TRBD1 or TRBD2 (6 bases each). Germline V gives CDR1 SQVTM, CDR2 ANQGSEA. The CDR3 runs to 12 residues. Trimming took 6 bases from V and 4 from J, leaving 13 bases between them. As DNA, the CDR3 is TGCAGCGTAACCGGGGGCGATTACGAGCAGTACTTC. It yields the protein CSVTGGDYEQYF.

This clonotype was seen only a few times. The chain uses TRBV5-6 and TRBJ2-5; D unresolved. CDR3 length equals 16 residues. Germline assignment: CDR1 SGHDT and CDR2 YYEEEE. The germline V and J ends were trimmed by 4 bases and 4 bases, with 20 bases remaining between them. The CDR3 bases are TGTGCCAGCAGCCGTATCAGAGACCAAGAAGGAGAGACCCAGTACTTC. Protein product: CASSRIRDQEGETQYF.

The rearrangement uses TRBV7-2 and TRBJ1-5; D possibly corresponds to TRBD1 (5 bases). With 2 bases removed from V and 7 bases from J, the gap between germline ends came to 15 bases. The CDR3 totals 15 residues. The germline gives CDR1 SGHTA, CDR2 FQGNSA. The CDR3 spells CASSLMGRGEQPQHF. The CDR3 DNA reads TGTGCCAGCAGCTTAATGGGGAGGGGAGAGCAGCCCCAGCATTTT.

At least ten counts were recorded for this clonotype. With a much larger clone just one base away, this may be a read error. This chain uses TRBV9 with TRBJ2-1; D tentatively reads TRBD1 or TRBD2 (5 bases each). CDR3 length: 13 residues. The V end lost 5 bases, the J end lost 1 base, and 7 bases lay between the germline ends. CDR1 is SGDLS and CDR2 is YYNGEE in the germline V gene. CDR3 region: CASSWGSYNEQFF. CDR3 nucleotide sequence: TGTGCCAGCAGTTGGGGGTCCTACAATGAGCAGTTCTTC.

This clonotype was detected only once. This chain joins TRBV5-1 and TRBJ2-3; the D gene could be TRBD1 or TRBD2 (6 bases each). CDR1 and CDR2 from the germline V gene are SGHRS and YFSETQ. CDR3 size: 17 residues. V was shortened by 0 bases and J by 6 bases, with 20 bases between the two germline ends. The CDR3 bases are TGCGCCAGCAGCTTGGATTTGCCCGGGGGCGCGTTGGATACGCAGTATTTT. Translated: CASSLDLPGGALDTQYF.

This clonotype came up a few times. This chain connects TRBV20-1 to TRBJ2-3; D call uncertain. The ends were cut back, 5 bases at V and 2 bases at J, with 11 bases in the middle. This CDR3 spans 13 amino acids. Germline values: CDR1 DFQATT, CDR2 SNEGSKA (reference sequence). In nucleotides, the CDR3 is TGCAGTGCTCCCCGGCCCCTCACAGATACGCAGTATTTT. Its protein product is CSAPRPLTDTQYF.

This clonotype was detected only a few times. The chain employs TRBV13 and TRBJ1-2, with D tentatively TRBD1 (6 bases). The CDR3 is made up of 14 amino acids. CDR1 and CDR2 from the germline V gene are PRHDT and FYEKMQ (reference sequence). The ends were cut back, 5 bases at V and 4 bases at J, with 14 bases in the middle. In nucleotides, the CDR3 is TGTGCCAGCAGCCCGGACAGATCGATCTATGGCTACACCTTC. It specifies CASSPDRSIYGYTF.

This clonotype appeared a few times. Written as DNA, the CDR3 is TGTGCCAGCGGACAGAACAGGGGGAACTCTAACTATGGCTACACCTTC. This codes for CASGQNRGNSNYGYTF. The chain combines TRBV7-9 with TRBJ1-2; 8 bases align to TRBD1. With V trimmed by 8 bases and J by 0 bases, 11 bases remained unmatched. Germline CDR1 reads SEHNR; CDR2 reads FQNEAQ (reference sequence). The CDR3 sequence is 16 residues long.

This CDR3 is CASSLGTVAGTDYEQYF. CDR3 nucleotide sequence: TGCGCCAGCAGCTTGGGAACGGTCGCCGGGACAGATTACGAGCAGTACTTC. The chain is built from TRBV5-1 and TRBJ2-7, with 7 nucleotides matching TRBD1. The V gene's germline CDR1 is SGHRS and CDR2 YFSETQ. The CDR3 runs to 17 residues. V lost 0 bases, J lost 4 bases, and 13 bases stayed unmatched.

This clonotype was counted between two and nine times. CDR3 bases: TGTGCCAGCAGTACGGGACAGGGAAGCTACGAGCAGTACTTC. Protein product: CASSTGQGSYEQYF. V gene TRBV28 combines with J gene TRBJ2-7, with 9 bases fitting TRBD1. The CDR3 consists of 14 residues. V shed 5 bases, J shed 3 bases, and the junction held 5 bases outside the gene matches. From germline, CDR1 is MDHEN and CDR2 SYDVKM.

The genes are TRBV5-4 and TRBJ2-5, with TRBD1 as a possible D gene (5 bases). The closer fit of TRBJ2-7 to the DNA end suggests the J call may be wrong. This CDR3 is built from 13 residues. The germline gives CDR1 SGHNT, CDR2 YYREEE (reference sequence). The DNA for the CDR3 is TGTGCCAGCAGCTTGCTTCCAGGGCACGAGCAGTACTTC. Its protein product is CASSLLPGHEQYF.

The chain joins TRBV6-2 or TRBV6-3 to TRBJ2-3; no clear D. V was trimmed by 6 bases and J by 4 bases, leaving 8 bases between them. The germline V gene has CDR1 MNHEY and CDR2 SVGEGT. The CDR3 contains 12 residues. CDR3 sequence: CASRGNSDTQYF. The CDR3 nucleotides are TGTGCCAGCAGAGGAAATTCAGATACGCAGTATTTT.

The rearrangement joins TRBV7-2 to TRBJ2-3; D not certain. The CDR3 consists of 13 residues. The V gene's germline CDR1 is SGHTA and CDR2 FQGNSA. V dropped 5 bases and J dropped 4 bases, with 10 bases sitting between them. The CDR3 DNA sequence: TGTGCCAGCAGCCAGGCCCCCTCAGATACGCAGTATTTT. Its protein is CASSQAPSDTQYF.

V is TRBV11-2 and J is TRBJ1-4; TRBD1 is a possible D gene (6 bases). Deletions cut 5 bases from V and 8 bases from J, with 18 bases between. The CDR3 consists of 15 residues. From germline, CDR1 is SGHAT and CDR2 FQNNGV. The DNA of the CDR3 is TGTGCCAGCAGCCTACAGGGAAGGATGGAAGAAAAACTGTTTTTT. Translated: CASSLQGRMEEKLFF.

This clonotype turned up a few times. The chain couples TRBV3-1 to TRBJ1-6; TRBD1 is a possible D gene (6 bases). The ends were cut back, 1 base at V and 10 bases at J, with 17 bases in the middle. Germline V lookup: CDR1 LGHDT, CDR2 YNNKEL (reference sequence). The CDR3 runs to 16 residues. CDR3 nucleotide sequence: TGTGCCAGCAGCCAAGGGGCCCAGGGGAGACACTCACCCCTCCACTTT. As protein: CASSQGAQGRHSPLHF.

This clonotype showed up just a few times. The V call is TRBV5-1, the J call TRBJ1-6; D possibly corresponds to TRBD1 (6 bases). Germline V gene sequence: CDR1 SGHRS, CDR2 YFSETQ. Trimming left V 5 bases short and J 0 bases short, with 15 bases between. The CDR3 length is 17 residues. DNA of the CDR3: TGCGCCAGCAGAGATACAGGGACTAGCTCCTATAATTCACCCCTCCACTTT. It encodes CASRDTGTSSYNSPLHF.

This clonotype was counted between two and nine times. This chain connects TRBV20-1 to TRBJ2-7; D uncertain. V was shortened by 3 bases and J by 12 bases, with 30 bases between the two germline ends. This CDR3 spans 16 amino acids. Per the germline V gene, CDR1 is DFQATT and CDR2 is SNEGSKA (reference sequence). CDR3 coding DNA: TGCAGTGCTAGCCTACCGGGCCCTCCCTCCGCAGAGACCCGGTACTTC. It translates to CSASLPGPPSAETRYF.

The V and J genes are TRBV29-1 and TRBJ2-5, with D perhaps TRBD1 or TRBD2 (6 bases each). The CDR3 has 13 amino acids. CDR1 is SQVTM and CDR2 is ANQGSEA in the germline V gene. V lost 8 bases, J lost 5 bases, and 18 bases lay in between. The CDR3 spells CSYGGGMRETQYF. CDR3 coding DNA: TGCAGCTATGGAGGGGGAATGCGGGAGACCCAGTACTTC.

This clonotype was counted only a few times. The chain joins TRBV6-5 to TRBJ1-2; 9 bases line up with TRBD1. The V and J ends lost 4 bases and 2 bases, in that order; junction bases with no gene match: 5. CDR3 size: 15 residues. From germline, CDR1 is MNHEY and CDR2 SVGAGI. CDR3 in DNA: TGTGCCAGCAGTTCCCGTGGGACAGGGAACTATGGCTACACCTTC. Its protein is CASSSRGTGNYGYTF.

The chain joins TRBV7-8 to TRBJ1-6; D is unresolved. The CDR3 contains 15 residues. CDR1 is SGHVS and CDR2 is FQNEAQ in the germline V gene. Trimming took off 1 base at V and 4 bases at J, with 8 bases between the two ends. CDR3 nucleotide sequence: TGTGCCAGCAGCTTAGAGGGAGTATATAATTCACCCCTCCACTTT. It encodes CASSLEGVYNSPLHF.

The chain combines TRBV7-2 with TRBJ1-5; D uncertain. V was pared by 1 base and J by 0 bases, with 7 bases between. Germline lookup yields CDR1 SGHTA and CDR2 FQGNSA. The CDR3 length is 15 residues. CDR3 coding DNA: TGTGCCAGCAGCTTAGGCCAGGCTAGCAATCAGCCCCAGCATTTT. This sequence encodes CASSLGQASNQPQHF.

V is TRBV12-3 or TRBV12-4 and J is TRBJ2-3; a weak D match, TRBD1 (6 bases). V lost 6 bases and J 6 bases, leaving 16 bases between the germline ends. The CDR3 spans 14 residues. The CDR3 nucleotides read TGTGCCAGCAGCTACATCACAGGGTGGGATACGCAGTATTTT. Amino acids: CASSYITGWDTQYF.